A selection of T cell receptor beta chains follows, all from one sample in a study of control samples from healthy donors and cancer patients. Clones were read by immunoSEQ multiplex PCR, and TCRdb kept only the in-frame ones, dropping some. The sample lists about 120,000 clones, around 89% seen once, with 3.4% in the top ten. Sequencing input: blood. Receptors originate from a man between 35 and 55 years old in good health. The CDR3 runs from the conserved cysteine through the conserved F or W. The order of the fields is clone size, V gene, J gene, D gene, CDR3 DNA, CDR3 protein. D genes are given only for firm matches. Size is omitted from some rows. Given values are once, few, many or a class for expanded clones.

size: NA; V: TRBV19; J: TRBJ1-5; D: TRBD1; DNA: TGTGCCAGTAGTCCGACAGGGAATCAGCCCCAGCATTTT; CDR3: CASSPTGNQPQHF
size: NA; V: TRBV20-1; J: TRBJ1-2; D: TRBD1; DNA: TGCAGTGCTAGAACAGGGGATGGCTACACCTTC; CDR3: CSARTGDGYTF
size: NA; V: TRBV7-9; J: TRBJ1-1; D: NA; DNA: TGTGCCAGCAGCTTAGGAACTGAAGCTTTCTTT; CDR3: CASSLGTEAFF
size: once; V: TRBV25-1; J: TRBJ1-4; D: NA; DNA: TGTGCCAGCAGTGAGACGCAGGGGACCTCAACTAATGAAAAACTGTTTTTT; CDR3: CASSETQGTSTNEKLFF
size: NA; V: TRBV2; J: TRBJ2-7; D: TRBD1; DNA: TGTGCCAGCAGTGCTGCGGGACAGGGGTTCGAGCAGTACTTC; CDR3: CASSAAGQGFEQYF
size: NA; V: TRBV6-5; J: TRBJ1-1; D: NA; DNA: TGTGCCAGCAAGCCGGATCTGAACACTGAAGCTTTCTTT; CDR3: CASKPDLNTEAFF
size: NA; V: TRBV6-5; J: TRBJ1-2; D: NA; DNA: TGTGCCAGCAGTTACTCCTGGAGAGGAAACTATGGCTACACCTTC; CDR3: CASSYSWRGNYGYTF
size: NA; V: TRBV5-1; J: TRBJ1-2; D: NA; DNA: TGCGCCAGCAGCTTTGACATTCTCTATGGCTACACCTTC; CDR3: CASSFDILYGYTF
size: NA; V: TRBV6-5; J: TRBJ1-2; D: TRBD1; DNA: TGTGCCACCCGGGACAGGGGAACCTACAACTATGGCTACACCTTC; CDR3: CATRDRGTYNYGYTF
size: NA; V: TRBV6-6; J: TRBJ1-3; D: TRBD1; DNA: TGTGCCAGCAGTACCGGGACAGGGTCTGGAAACACCATATATTTT; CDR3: CASSTGTGSGNTIYF
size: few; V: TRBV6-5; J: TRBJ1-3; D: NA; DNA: TGTGCCAGCAGTTACCGCCGTTTTAGCTCTGGAAACACCATATATTTT; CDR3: CASSYRRFSSGNTIYF
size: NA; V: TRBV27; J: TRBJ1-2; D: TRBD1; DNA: TGTGCCAGCAGTTCTCATGACAGGGCAGGTGGCTACACCTTC; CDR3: CASSSHDRAGGYTF
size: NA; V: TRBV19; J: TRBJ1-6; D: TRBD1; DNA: TGTGCCAGTACCCTAGGGACAGGCCCCTCACCCCTCCACTTT; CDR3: CASTLGTGPSPLHF
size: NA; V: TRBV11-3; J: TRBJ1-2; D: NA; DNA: TGTGCCAGCAGCCCGACGTTCGGGGGGGCTGGCTACACCTTC; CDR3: CASSPTFGGAGYTF
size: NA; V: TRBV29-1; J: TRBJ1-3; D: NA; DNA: TGCAGCGCTTTGGAGTCTGGAAACACCATATATTTT; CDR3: CSALESGNTIYF
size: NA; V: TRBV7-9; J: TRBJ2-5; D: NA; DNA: TGTGCCAGCAGCCCCAGGTCCGAAGAGACCCAGTACTTC; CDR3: CASSPRSEETQYF
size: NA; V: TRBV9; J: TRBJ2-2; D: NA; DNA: TGTGCCAGCAGCGTAAACACGAACACCGGGGAGCTGTTTTTT; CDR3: CASSVNTNTGELFF
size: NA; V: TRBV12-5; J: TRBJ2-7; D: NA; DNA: TGTGCTAGTGGTTTGGGGGATATGTACGAGCAGTACTTC; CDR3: CASGLGDMYEQYF
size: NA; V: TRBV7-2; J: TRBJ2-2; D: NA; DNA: TGTGCCAGCAGCCCTGGCGGGGCGAAAAACACCGGGGAGCTGTTTTTT; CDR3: CASSPGGAKNTGELFF
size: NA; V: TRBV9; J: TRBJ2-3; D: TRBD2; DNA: TGTGCCAGCAGCGTAGTCTCTAGCGGGGGGGCGGATACGCAGTATTTT; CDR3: CASSVVSSGGADTQYF
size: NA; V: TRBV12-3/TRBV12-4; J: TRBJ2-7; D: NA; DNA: TGTGCCAGCAGTCCGACTACCTACGAGCAGTACTTC; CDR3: CASSPTTYEQYF
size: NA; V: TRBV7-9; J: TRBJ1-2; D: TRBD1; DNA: TGTGCCAGCAGCGTACAGGGGAGGAACTATGGCTACACCTTC; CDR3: CASSVQGRNYGYTF
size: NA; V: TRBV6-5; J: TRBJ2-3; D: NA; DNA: TGTGCCAGCAGTTATATTGGGGATACGCAGTATTTT; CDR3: CASSYIGDTQYF
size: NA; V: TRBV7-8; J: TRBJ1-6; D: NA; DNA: TGTGCCAGCACCCAGTGGGCAGTCAATTCACCCCTCCACTTT; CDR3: CASTQWAVNSPLHF
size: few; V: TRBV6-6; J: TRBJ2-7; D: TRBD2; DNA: TGTGCCAGCAGTTACGTAGGGACTAGGCCGTCTGAGCAGTACTTC; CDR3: CASSYVGTRPSEQYF
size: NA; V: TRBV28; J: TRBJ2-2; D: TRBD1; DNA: TGTGCCAGTAGGGGACAGGGGGCTACCGGGGAGCTGTTTTTT; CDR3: CASRGQGATGELFF
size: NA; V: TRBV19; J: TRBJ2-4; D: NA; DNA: TGTGCCAGTAGTATGGGGGGTCTAGCCAAAAACATTCAGTACTTC; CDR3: CASSMGGLAKNIQYF
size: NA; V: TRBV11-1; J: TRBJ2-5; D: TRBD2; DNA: TGTGCCAGCAGCTTTCCGGGGGGGGAGACCCAGTACTTC; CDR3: CASSFPGGETQYF
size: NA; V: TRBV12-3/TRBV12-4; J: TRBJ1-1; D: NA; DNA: TGTGCCAGCAGTCCAGGGGAGTGGACTGAAGCTTTCTTT; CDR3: CASSPGEWTEAFF
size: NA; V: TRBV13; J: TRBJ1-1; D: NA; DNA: TGTGCCAGCAGCTTAGACGGGGGGAACACTGAAGCTTTCTTT; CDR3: CASSLDGGNTEAFF
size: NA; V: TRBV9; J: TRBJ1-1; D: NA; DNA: TGTGCCAGCAGCCCCCAGGGCACCAACACTGAAGCTTTCTTT; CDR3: CASSPQGTNTEAFF
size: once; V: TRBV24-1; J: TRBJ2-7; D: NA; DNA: TGTGCCACCAGTGATTATTCCTACGAGCAGTACTTC; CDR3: CATSDYSYEQYF
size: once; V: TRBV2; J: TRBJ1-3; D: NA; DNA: TGTGCCAGCAGTGAAGCAGGCCCCAGCTCTTATGGAAACACCATATATTTT; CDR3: CASSEAGPSSYGNTIYF
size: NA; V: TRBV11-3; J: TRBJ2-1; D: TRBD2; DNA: TGTGCCAGCAGCTTAGAAGTTAGCGGGGGGGCCTTAGATGAGCAGTTCTTC; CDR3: CASSLEVSGGALDEQFF
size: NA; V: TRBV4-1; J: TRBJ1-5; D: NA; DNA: TGCGCCAGCAGCCAAGTCGTAGGTCGTTTGTGGGGCAATCAGCCCCAGCATTTT; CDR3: CASSQVVGRLWGNQPQHF
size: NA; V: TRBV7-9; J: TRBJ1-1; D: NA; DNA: TGTGCCAGCACCCGCTCGGGGGAAGGCACTGAAGCTTTCTTT; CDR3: CASTRSGEGTEAFF
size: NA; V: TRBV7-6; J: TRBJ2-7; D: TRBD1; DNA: TGTGCCAGCAGCTTGGGTGTGGGACAGGGGTACGAGCAGTACTTC; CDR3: CASSLGVGQGYEQYF
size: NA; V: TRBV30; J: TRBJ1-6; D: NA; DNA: TGTGCCTGGAGTAAGGGCCTTAATTCACCCCTCCACTTT; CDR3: CAWSKGLNSPLHF
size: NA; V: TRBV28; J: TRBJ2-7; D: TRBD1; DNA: TGTGCCAGCAGTTCGGTACAGGGGGCCTTCTACGAGCAGTACTTC; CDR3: CASSSVQGAFYEQYF
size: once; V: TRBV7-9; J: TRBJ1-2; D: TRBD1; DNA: TGTGCCAGCAGTCAGGGACAGGGTAACTATGGCTACACCTTC; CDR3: CASSQGQGNYGYTF
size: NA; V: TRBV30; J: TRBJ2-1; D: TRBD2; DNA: TGTGCCTGGAGTGTACGGGGTAGCGGGCCCTACAATGAGCAGTTCTTC; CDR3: CAWSVRGSGPYNEQFF
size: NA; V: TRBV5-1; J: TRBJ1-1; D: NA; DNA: TGCGCCAGCTGCGAAGGGGGGATCGGCACTGAAGCTTTCTTT; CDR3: CASCEGGIGTEAFF
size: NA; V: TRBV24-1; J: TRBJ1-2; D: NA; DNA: TGTGCCACCAGTGATTCCCGGGGAAGGAGTGGCTACACCTTC; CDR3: CATSDSRGRSGYTF
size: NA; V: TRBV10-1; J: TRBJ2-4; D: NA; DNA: TGCGCCAGCAGTGATCTTTCAGGAGGAGGAACCAAAAACATTCAGTACTTC; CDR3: CASSDLSGGGTKNIQYF
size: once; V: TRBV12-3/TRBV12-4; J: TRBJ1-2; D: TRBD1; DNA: TGTGCCACCCGGACAGGGGCTAACTATGGCTACACCTTC; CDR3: CATRTGANYGYTF
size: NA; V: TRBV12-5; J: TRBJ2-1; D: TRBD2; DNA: TGTGCTAGTGGTTTGGTTGTAACTAGCGGGGGGGCTTCCTACAATGAGCAGTTCTTC; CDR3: CASGLVVTSGGASYNEQFF
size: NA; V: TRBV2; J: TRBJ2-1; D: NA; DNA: TGTGCCAGCAGCCACCTCCCGGGGCGGGTGTCCTACAATGAGCAGTTCTTC; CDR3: CASSHLPGRVSYNEQFF
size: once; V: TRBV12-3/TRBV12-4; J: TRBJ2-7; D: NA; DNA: TGTGCCAGCAGAATGACAGGCTTCTACGAGCAGTACTTC; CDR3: CASRMTGFYEQYF
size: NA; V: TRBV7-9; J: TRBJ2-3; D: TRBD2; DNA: TGTGCCAGCAGCTTATGGACTAGCGCAGATACGCAGTATTTT; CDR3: CASSLWTSADTQYF